These 5 T cell receptor beta chains were sequenced from one sample in a study of blood T cell repertoires in COVID-19 (dated by TCRdb to between 2020 and 2021). Libraries came from the immunoSEQ multiplex PCR assay. TCRdb's version of the immuneACCESS table is confined to in-frame rearrangements and falls short of the full clone set. An unresolved V gene accounts for under half of the shortfall where checked; the remainder is of unknown origin. The sample contains approximately 92,000 clones, 75% to 85% of them found a single time. The ten largest clones represent around 4% of the sample. Sequencing input: peripheral blood. These TCRs come from a man between 60 and 75 years old with acute or convalescent COVID-19.

The gene calls are TRBV7-2 and TRBJ2-1; 13 positions agree with TRBD2. This CDR3 contains 15 residues. The germline V gene encodes CDR1 SGHTA and CDR2 FQGNSA. The V segment lost 5 bases and the J segment 8 bases; nucleotides outside the gene matches: 6. The CDR3 nucleotides are TGTGCCAGCAGCCGGACTAGCGGGGGTGGCTATGAGCAGTTCTTC. Translated, it gives CASSRTSGGGYEQFF.

This chain uses TRBV10-2 with TRBJ1-1; D uncertain. Germline V gives CDR1 WSHSY, CDR2 SAAADI. This CDR3 region has 13 residues. Trimming pared 6 bases from V and 0 bases from J, leaving 8 bases between. CDR3 bases: TGCGCCAGCAGGAGCCTCATGAACACTGAAGCTTTCTTT. Protein: CASRSLMNTEAFF.

The chain recombines TRBV9 with TRBJ1-1; D is perhaps TRBD1 (5 bases). CDR3 size: 13 residues. CDR1 is SGDLS, CDR2 YYNGEE, per germline. The ends were cut back, 0 bases at V and 7 bases at J, with 10 bases in the middle. CDR3 residues: CASSVVGTSEAFF. CDR3 DNA: TGTGCCAGCAGCGTAGTGGGGACTAGTGAAGCTTTCTTT.

In the case of this clone: At the DNA level, this CDR3 is encoded by other sequences in the same sample as well. The genes are TRBV9 and TRBJ2-3; 8 positions match TRBD2. The V and J ends lost 0 bases and 3 bases, in that order; junction bases with no gene match: 0. There are 14 residues in the CDR3. Germline CDR1 and CDR2: SGDLS and YYNGEE. The CDR3 here is CASSVGLATDTQYF. The DNA for the CDR3 is TGTGCCAGCAGCGTAGGACTAGCGACAGATACGCAGTATTTT.

The chain links TRBV9 to TRBJ2-1, with D possibly TRBD2 on 7 matching bases. Per the germline V gene, CDR1 is SGDLS and CDR2 is YYNGEE. The CDR3 totals 14 residues. Trimming shortened V by 3 bases and J by 5 bases, and 12 bases separated the two germline ends. CDR3 nucleotides: TGTGCCAGCAGCGAGGGGGGGATAAACAATGAGCAGTTCTTC. This encodes CASSEGGINNEQFF.